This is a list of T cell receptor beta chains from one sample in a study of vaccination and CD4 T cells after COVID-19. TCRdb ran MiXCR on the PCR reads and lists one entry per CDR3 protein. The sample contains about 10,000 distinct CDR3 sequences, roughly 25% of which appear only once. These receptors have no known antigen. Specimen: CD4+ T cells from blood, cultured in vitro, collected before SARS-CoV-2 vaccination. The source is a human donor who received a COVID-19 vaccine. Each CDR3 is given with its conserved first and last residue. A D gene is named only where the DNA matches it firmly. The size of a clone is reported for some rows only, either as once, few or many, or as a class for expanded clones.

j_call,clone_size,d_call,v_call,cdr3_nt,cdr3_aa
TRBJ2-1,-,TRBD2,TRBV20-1,TGCAGTGCTAGATGGGGGAGCGGGGGGTACAATGAGCAGTTCTTC,CSARWGSGGYNEQFF
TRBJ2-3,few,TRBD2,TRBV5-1,TGCGCCAGCACCTCCGGACTAGCGGGGCTCACAGATACGCAGTATTTT,CASTSGLAGLTDTQYF
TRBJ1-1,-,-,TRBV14,TGTGCCAGCAGCCAAGATAAGGGGCAGGTGAACACTGAAGCTTTCTTT,CASSQDKGQVNTEAFF
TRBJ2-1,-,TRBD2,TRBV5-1,TGCGCCAGCAGCCGGGACACTAGCGGGGAAAATGAGCAGTTCTTC,CASSRDTSGENEQFF
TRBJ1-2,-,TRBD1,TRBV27,TGTGCCAGCAGTTCCCCGACAGGGGAGGACTATGGCTACACCTTC,CASSSPTGEDYGYTF
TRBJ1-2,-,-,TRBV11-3,TGTGCCAGCAGCCCACAGATAAACTATGGCTACACCTTC,CASSPQINYGYTF
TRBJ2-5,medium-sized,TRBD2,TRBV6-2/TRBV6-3,TGTGCCAGCAGAGCAGTTCCGGGACTAGCTCCCGGGGGAGAGACCCAGTACTTC,CASRAVPGLAPGGETQYF
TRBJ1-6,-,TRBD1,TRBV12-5,TGTGCTAGTGGTCCGCTCGGACAGGGTCGGGATCGTGGTTCACCCCTCCACTTT,CASGPLGQGRDRGSPLHF
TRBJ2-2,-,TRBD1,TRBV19,TGTGCCAGCGCCGGGACAGGGGTGCCCGGGGAGCTGTTTTTT,CASAGTGVPGELFF
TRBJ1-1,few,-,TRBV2,TGTGCCAGCAGTGAAGCTAACACTGAAGCTTTCTTT,CASSEANTEAFF
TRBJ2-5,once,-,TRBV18,TGTGCCAGCTCCCCCCTCCGGGGGATTGAGACCCAGTACTTC,CASSPLRGIETQYF
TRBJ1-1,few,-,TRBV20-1,TGCAGTGCTAGAGACGCGACAGAGAACACTGAAGCTTTCTTT,CSARDATENTEAFF
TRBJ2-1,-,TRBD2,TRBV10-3,TGTGCCATCAGTCCTAGCGGGGGGTCCAATGAGCAGTTCTTC,CAISPSGGSNEQFF
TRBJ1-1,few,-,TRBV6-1,TGTGCCAGCACCAAAGGGACGGCCTACCATGAAGCTTTCTTT,CASTKGTAYHEAFF
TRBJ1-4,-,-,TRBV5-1,TGCGCCAGCAGCGTGATGGACCTAAGTACGGGAAAACTGTTTTTT,CASSVMDLSTGKLFF
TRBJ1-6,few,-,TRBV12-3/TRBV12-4,TGTGCCAGCAGTCGCGGGGGAGGTAATTCACCCCTCCACTTT,CASSRGGGNSPLHF
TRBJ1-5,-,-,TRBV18,TGTGCCAGCTCACCACTTGGGGGGAGCAATCAGCCCCAGCATTTT,CASSPLGGSNQPQHF
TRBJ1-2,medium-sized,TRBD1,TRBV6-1,TGTGCCAGCATCTTGGGACAGGGGGGACGGGACTATGGCTACACCTTC,CASILGQGGRDYGYTF
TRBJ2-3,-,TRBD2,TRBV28,TGTGCCAGCAGTTCTACCCGTAGCGGGGGGGCCACAGATACGCAGTATTTT,CASSSTRSGGATDTQYF
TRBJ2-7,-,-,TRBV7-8,TGTGCCACCGGGGCGGCGACCTACGAGCAGTACTTC,CATGAATYEQYF
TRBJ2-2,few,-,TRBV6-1,TGTGCCAGCAGACAGGGGACTTACACCGGGGAGCTGTTTTTT,CASRQGTYTGELFF
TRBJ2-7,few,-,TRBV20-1,TGCAGTGCTACTTCCGGGACGGCGGGATTATACGAGCAGTACTTC,CSATSGTAGLYEQYF